A selection of T cell receptor beta chains follows, all from one sample in a study of blood T cells in healthy people across ages. MiXCR, applied by TCRdb to the 5' RACE reads, yields one record per CDR3 protein. Counted here are 650,000 to 1,000,000 distinct CDR3 sequences, under 40% occurring once; the ten biggest clones make up over 10%. The sample taken for sequencing was blood. These receptors were collected from a man aged 18 to 35 in good health. Both conserved end residues are part of each CDR3. D genes are given only for firm matches. A row's size may be missing; if present it is once, few, many or a size class.

V gene: TRBV7-9; J gene: TRBJ2-3; D gene: TRBD2; clone size: few; CDR3 protein: CASSRRTSGIADTQYF; CDR3 DNA: TGTGCCAGCAGCCGTCGGACTAGCGGGATAGCAGATACGCAGTATTTT
V gene: TRBV7-2; J gene: TRBJ2-7; D gene: TRBD1; clone size: few; CDR3 protein: CASRPNLGQLRVRIYEQYF; CDR3 DNA: TGTGCCAGCAGGCCTAACCTGGGACAGCTCCGAGTTAGAATCTACGAGCAGTACTTC
V gene: TRBV7-9; J gene: TRBJ1-4; D gene: NA; clone size: few; CDR3 protein: CASSPGLSGGREKLFF; CDR3 DNA: TGTGCCAGCAGCCCGGGGTTGTCAGGTGGTAGAGAAAAACTGTTTTTT
V gene: TRBV6-2/TRBV6-3; J gene: TRBJ2-5; D gene: NA; clone size: NA; CDR3 protein: CASSYGWGDQEAQYF; CDR3 DNA: TGTGCCAGCAGTTACGGATGGGGGGACCAAGAGGCCCAGTACTTC
V gene: TRBV6-5; J gene: TRBJ2-3; D gene: NA; clone size: NA; CDR3 protein: CASSYVSTADQRDTQYF; CDR3 DNA: TGTGCCAGCAGTTATGTGAGTACGGCAGACCAAAGAGATACGCAGTATTTT
V gene: TRBV7-2; J gene: TRBJ2-2; D gene: TRBD1; clone size: NA; CDR3 protein: CASSSKTGGTGELFF; CDR3 DNA: TGTGCCAGCAGCTCGAAGACAGGGGGCACCGGGGAGCTGTTTTTT
V gene: TRBV9; J gene: TRBJ2-3; D gene: NA; clone size: NA; CDR3 protein: CASSPSGAGDTDTQYF; CDR3 DNA: TGTGCCAGCAGCCCCTCCGGAGCGGGCGACACAGATACGCAGTATTTT
V gene: TRBV7-9; J gene: TRBJ2-5; D gene: NA; clone size: NA; CDR3 protein: CASSFYYYSGWTQYF; CDR3 DNA: TGTGCCAGCAGCTTTTATTACTACTCGGGGTGGACCCAGTACTTC
V gene: TRBV6-2/TRBV6-3; J gene: TRBJ1-1; D gene: TRBD1; clone size: NA; CDR3 protein: CASSYRQGGPTEAFF; CDR3 DNA: TGTGCCAGCAGTTACAGACAGGGGGGGCCCACTGAAGCTTTCTTT
V gene: TRBV20-1; J gene: TRBJ2-5; D gene: TRBD1; clone size: NA; CDR3 protein: CSAIRTGLNEQYF; CDR3 DNA: TGCAGTGCTATACGGACAGGGTTAAATGAGCAGTACTTC
V gene: TRBV20-1; J gene: TRBJ2-7; D gene: NA; clone size: NA; CDR3 protein: CSASGGPTYEQYF; CDR3 DNA: TGCAGTGCTAGCGGGGGGCCCACCTACGAGCAGTACTTC
V gene: TRBV28; J gene: TRBJ1-1; D gene: TRBD1; clone size: few; CDR3 protein: CASTSPTSGGNTEAFF; CDR3 DNA: TGTGCCAGCACCAGCCCGACTTCAGGGGGGAACACTGAAGCTTTCTTT
V gene: TRBV12-3/TRBV12-4; J gene: TRBJ1-2; D gene: NA; clone size: many; CDR3 protein: CASSPLAGSYGYTF; CDR3 DNA: TGTGCCAGCAGTCCCCTCGCAGGGAGCTATGGCTACACCTTC
V gene: TRBV5-6; J gene: TRBJ1-6; D gene: TRBD1; clone size: few; CDR3 protein: CASTYYGQGRSPLHF; CDR3 DNA: TGTGCCAGCACCTACTATGGACAGGGGCGATCACCCCTCCACTTT
V gene: TRBV15; J gene: TRBJ2-3; D gene: TRBD1; clone size: NA; CDR3 protein: CATSRRTGSSTDTQYF; CDR3 DNA: TGTGCCACCAGCAGAAGGACAGGGAGTAGCACAGATACGCAGTATTTT
V gene: TRBV20-1; J gene: TRBJ1-4; D gene: TRBD1; clone size: NA; CDR3 protein: CSARVGQGNEKLFF; CDR3 DNA: TGCAGTGCTAGAGTAGGACAGGGGAATGAAAAACTGTTTTTT
V gene: TRBV7-2; J gene: TRBJ2-5; D gene: NA; clone size: few; CDR3 protein: CASSFRRLETQYF; CDR3 DNA: TGTGCCAGCAGCTTCCGGCGATTAGAGACCCAGTACTTC
V gene: TRBV6-1; J gene: TRBJ2-3; D gene: TRBD1; clone size: few; CDR3 protein: CASSRLFTGGKSTDTQYF; CDR3 DNA: TGTGCCAGCAGTCGCCTTTTTACAGGGGGCAAAAGCACAGATACGCAGTATTTT
V gene: TRBV4-1; J gene: TRBJ2-7; D gene: TRBD1; clone size: once; CDR3 protein: CASSQDSPDRGYEQYF; CDR3 DNA: TGCGCCAGCAGCCAAGATTCCCCGGACAGGGGCTACGAGCAGTACTTC
V gene: TRBV11-2; J gene: TRBJ1-1; D gene: NA; clone size: NA; CDR3 protein: CASSQSQGEAFF; CDR3 DNA: TGTGCCAGCAGCCAATCACAGGGTGAGGCTTTCTTT
V gene: TRBV5-6; J gene: TRBJ2-1; D gene: NA; clone size: NA; CDR3 protein: CASSLAPGGPGEQFF; CDR3 DNA: TGTGCCAGCAGCTTGGCTCCGGGGGGCCCGGGTGAGCAGTTCTTC
V gene: TRBV12-3/TRBV12-4; J gene: TRBJ1-4; D gene: NA; clone size: few; CDR3 protein: CASSRASEDMGEKLFF; CDR3 DNA: TGTGCCAGCAGCCGGGCCTCAGAAGATATGGGTGAAAAACTGTTTTTT
V gene: TRBV20-1; J gene: TRBJ2-1; D gene: TRBD2; clone size: few; CDR3 protein: CSARKAGGGEQFF; CDR3 DNA: TGCAGTGCCCGTAAAGCGGGGGGAGGTGAGCAGTTCTTC
V gene: TRBV4-1; J gene: TRBJ2-7; D gene: TRBD1; clone size: few; CDR3 protein: CASSLSRGTGWSEQYF; CDR3 DNA: TGCGCCAGCAGCCTATCCCGGGGGACAGGGTGGTCCGAGCAGTACTTC
V gene: TRBV27; J gene: TRBJ2-3; D gene: TRBD1; clone size: NA; CDR3 protein: CASSLRAGGMDTQYF; CDR3 DNA: TGTGCCAGCAGTTTAAGGGCAGGGGGCATGGATACGCAGTATTTT
V gene: TRBV10-3; J gene: TRBJ2-1; D gene: NA; clone size: NA; CDR3 protein: CAIASFDEQFF; CDR3 DNA: TGTGCCATCGCGAGTTTCGATGAGCAGTTCTTC
V gene: TRBV15; J gene: TRBJ2-5; D gene: NA; clone size: NA; CDR3 protein: CATSRDMSAETQYF; CDR3 DNA: TGTGCCACCAGCAGAGATATGTCAGCGGAGACCCAGTACTTC
V gene: TRBV14; J gene: TRBJ2-1; D gene: TRBD2; clone size: NA; CDR3 protein: CASRSLAGVNEQFF; CDR3 DNA: TGTGCCAGCAGGAGCCTAGCGGGGGTTAATGAGCAGTTCTTC
V gene: TRBV6-1; J gene: TRBJ1-2; D gene: NA; clone size: few; CDR3 protein: CASSPDAAIYGYTF; CDR3 DNA: TGTGCCAGCAGTCCCGACGCAGCGATCTATGGCTACACCTTC
V gene: TRBV18; J gene: TRBJ2-1; D gene: TRBD2; clone size: NA; CDR3 protein: CASSPKGLAGVRVDEQFF; CDR3 DNA: TGTGCCAGCTCACCAAAAGGACTAGCGGGAGTGCGCGTCGATGAGCAGTTCTTC
V gene: TRBV2; J gene: TRBJ2-3; D gene: TRBD1; clone size: NA; CDR3 protein: CASRPGQGRTDTPYF; CDR3 DNA: TGTGCCAGCAGACCGGGACAGGGTCGCACAGATACGCCGTATTTT
V gene: TRBV20-1; J gene: TRBJ1-5; D gene: NA; clone size: once; CDR3 protein: CSAFDSSNQPQHF; CDR3 DNA: TGCAGTGCTTTCGACAGCTCCAATCAGCCCCAGCATTTT